This is a list of T cell receptor beta chains from one sample in a study of cytomegalovirus exposure and HLA in healthy donors. This table comes from immunoSEQ multiplex PCR, and its TCRdb copy is limited to in-frame clones, with some not included. The sample lists 90,000 to 100,000 clones; approximately 80% were seen once. Material for sequencing was PBMCs. The receptors were gathered from a woman aged 35 to 49 in good health and CMV-seronegative. CDR3s include the opening cysteine and the closing phenylalanine or tryptophan. D genes are given only for firm matches. Clone size appears in some rows only: once, few, many, or a class for an expanded clone.

j_call: TRBJ2-1
v_call: TRBV5-1
d_call: TRBD2
clone_size: few
cdr3_nt: TGCGCCAGCAGCTTAACTCAGCGGGGGGACGCTGAGCAGTTCTTC
cdr3_aa: CASSLTQRGDAEQFF

j_call: TRBJ1-5
v_call: TRBV6-1
d_call: TRBD1
clone_size: once
cdr3_nt: TGTGCCAGCAGTCTGGGACAGGGTTATCAGCCCCAGCATTTT
cdr3_aa: CASSLGQGYQPQHF

j_call: TRBJ2-5
v_call: TRBV5-5
d_call: TRBD2
clone_size: .
cdr3_nt: TGTGCCAGCAGAAAGGGACTACAAGAGACCCAGTACTTC
cdr3_aa: CASRKGLQETQYF

j_call: TRBJ2-7
v_call: TRBV27
d_call: .
clone_size: .
cdr3_nt: TGTGCCAGGGGTCGACAGAGACCCTACGAGCAGTACTTC
cdr3_aa: CARGRQRPYEQYF

j_call: TRBJ1-2
v_call: TRBV9
d_call: TRBD1
clone_size: .
cdr3_nt: TGTGCCAGCAGCGGTTTTACAGGGGATGGCTACACCTTC
cdr3_aa: CASSGFTGDGYTF

j_call: TRBJ1-2
v_call: TRBV27
d_call: TRBD1
clone_size: .
cdr3_nt: TGTGCCAGCAGTTTAGAGGGGGCAGGAGGCTACACCTTC
cdr3_aa: CASSLEGAGGYTF

j_call: TRBJ2-1
v_call: TRBV2
d_call: .
clone_size: .
cdr3_nt: TGTGCCAGCAGTGAAGCAACAGTGAAGTTCTTC
cdr3_aa: CASSEATVKFF

j_call: TRBJ2-5
v_call: TRBV2
d_call: TRBD2
clone_size: .
cdr3_nt: TGTGCCAGCACCGAGGGACTAGCGGGGGGCGGTAAGACCCAGTACTTC
cdr3_aa: CASTEGLAGGGKTQYF

j_call: TRBJ2-5
v_call: TRBV2
d_call: TRBD2
clone_size: .
cdr3_nt: TGTGCCAGCAGTGAAGAGACCCCCCTAGCGGCGGGAGAGACCCAGTACTTC
cdr3_aa: CASSEETPLAAGETQYF

j_call: TRBJ2-7
v_call: TRBV2
d_call: .
clone_size: .
cdr3_nt: TGTGCCAGCAGTTTGAGGGGGAGCTACGAGCAGTACTTC
cdr3_aa: CASSLRGSYEQYF

j_call: TRBJ1-2
v_call: TRBV5-4
d_call: .
clone_size: .
cdr3_nt: TGTGCCAGCAGCTTGGCCCGGGAAAGGGGCTACACCTTC
cdr3_aa: CASSLARERGYTF

j_call: TRBJ1-2
v_call: TRBV20-1
d_call: TRBD1
clone_size: .
cdr3_nt: TGCAGTCCTCAGGGGGACTATGGCTACACCTTC
cdr3_aa: CSPQGDYGYTF

j_call: TRBJ1-6
v_call: TRBV5-6
d_call: .
clone_size: .
cdr3_nt: TGTGCCAGCAGCTTAAGGACAGTAAGCCATTCACCCCTCCACTTT
cdr3_aa: CASSLRTVSHSPLHF

j_call: TRBJ1-1
v_call: TRBV27
d_call: .
clone_size: .
cdr3_nt: TGTGCCAGCAGTCCCAGTGAGGGATACGTGGGCACTGAAGCTTTCTTT
cdr3_aa: CASSPSEGYVGTEAFF

j_call: TRBJ1-4
v_call: TRBV27
d_call: TRBD1
clone_size: .
cdr3_nt: TGTGCCAGCAGCCCAGGGGGGATAATTCTCGGTACTAATGAAAAACTGTTTTTT
cdr3_aa: CASSPGGIILGTNEKLFF

j_call: TRBJ2-5
v_call: TRBV20-1
d_call: .
clone_size: .
cdr3_nt: TGCAGTGCCCGCGGAGAGACCCAGTACTTC
cdr3_aa: CSARGETQYF

j_call: TRBJ1-1
v_call: TRBV23-1
d_call: .
clone_size: few
cdr3_nt: TGCGCCAGCAGTCATCCTCCAGGGGACATGAACACTGAAGCTTTCTTT
cdr3_aa: CASSHPPGDMNTEAFF

j_call: TRBJ1-2
v_call: TRBV9
d_call: TRBD1
clone_size: .
cdr3_nt: TGTGCCAGCAGCCGAGAGGGGGCGCGCTATGGCTACACCTTC
cdr3_aa: CASSREGARYGYTF